Below are 25 T cell receptor beta chains sequenced from a single sample in a study of spatial heterogeneity in lung cancer. TCRdb re-called the 5' RACE reads with MiXCR, one entry per CDR3 protein. The sample lists 13,000 or so distinct CDR3 sequences, 2.5% to 3.5% occurring once. Study-level points and caveats: How many expanded intratumoral alpha and beta TCRs were present tracked the tumor mutation count, which was a count of nonsynonymous mutations.

The time point is: sample taken at primary tumor resection. Their antigens are not known. This sample comprised lung tumor tissue, obtained at surgery. The receptors come from a male donor with early-stage non-small cell lung cancer.

This chain joins TRBV12-3 or TRBV12-4 and TRBJ2-7; 11 bases agree with TRBD1. This CDR3 region has 14 residues. With V trimmed by 6 bases and J by 2 bases, 3 bases remained unmatched. Written as DNA, the CDR3 is TGTGCCAGCAGACCGGGACAGGGGGCCTACGAGCAGTACTTC. It is translated as CASRPGQGAYEQYF.

This clonotype was found many times. This chain connects TRBV2 to TRBJ1-6; 7 bases fit TRBD1. This CDR3 contains 15 residues. Losses at the gene ends were 4 bases for V and 6 bases for J; bases not matched to a gene: 6. Germline V CDR1 and CDR2: SNHLY, FYNNEI. The chain's CDR3 is CASSVREGANSPLHF. The CDR3 DNA is TGTGCCAGCAGTGTGCGTGAGGGGGCTAATTCACCCCTCCACTTT.

This clonotype was recorded many times. The chain has TRBV5-1 and TRBJ2-5; TRBD2 matches at 9 bases. Trimming removed 0 bases from V and 4 bases from J; junction bases left unmatched: 4. CDR3 length: 15 residues. Germline V gene sequence: CDR1 SGHRS, CDR2 YFSETQ. The CDR3 is CASSLASGVGETQYF. The CDR3 DNA reads as TGCGCCAGCAGCTTGGCTAGCGGGGTTGGAGAGACCCAGTACTTC.

This clonotype came up many times. The chain uses TRBV30 and TRBJ1-1; 8 bases agree with TRBD1. The ends lost 0 bases at V and 5 bases at J; junction bases unmatched: 11. Germline CDR1 and CDR2: GTSNPN and SVGIG (reference sequence). The CDR3 runs to 16 residues. CDR3 DNA: TGTGCCTGGAGTGTACGGGGGACAGGCCGGAGGACTGAAGCTTTCTTT. This sequence encodes CAWSVRGTGRRTEAFF.

This clonotype was counted many times. The chain joins TRBV2 to TRBJ2-2; no firm D call. With 4 bases removed from V and 1 base from J, the gap between germline ends came to 4 bases. The germline gives CDR1 SNHLY, CDR2 FYNNEI. CDR3 length: 13 residues. The CDR3 nucleotides are TGTGCCAGCAGTGCAGAGAACACCGGGGAGCTGTTTTTT. It specifies CASSAENTGELFF.

This clonotype was seen at least ten times. The gene calls are TRBV12-5 and TRBJ2-1; no definite D call. Trimming removed 1 base from V and 1 base from J, with 5 bases in between. This CDR3 contains 14 residues. The germline CDR1 and CDR2 sequences are LGHNT and FRNRAP. CDR3 sequence reads: CASGLGGSYNEQFF. CDR3 nucleotide sequence: TGTGCTAGTGGTTTGGGGGGTTCCTACAATGAGCAGTTCTTC.

This clonotype has more than one count but fewer than ten. J is TRBJ2-5 and V is TRBV4-2, with 10 bases lining up with TRBD2. V lost 0 bases to trimming and J lost 1 base; unmatched junction nucleotides: 14. Germline assignment: CDR1 LGHNA and CDR2 YNFKEQ. The CDR3 contains 20 residues. In DNA form, the CDR3 reads TGTGCCAGCAGCCAAGACTCTAGGGCTAGCGGGGGCGCTTCCCAAGAGACCCAGTACTTC. It translates to CASSQDSRASGGASQETQYF.

This clonotype has ten or more counts. The V call is TRBV6-6, the J call TRBJ2-5; D might be TRBD1 (6 bases). Looked up from germline, CDR1 is MNHNY and CDR2 is SVGAGI (reference sequence). The CDR3 covers 13 residues. Trimming pared 7 bases from V and 5 bases from J, leaving 14 bases between. The CDR3 DNA follows: TGTGCCAGCAACCGAAACAGGGACGAGACCCAGTACTTC. It specifies CASNRNRDETQYF.

This clonotype was counted many times. V gene TRBV24-1 combines with J gene TRBJ1-2, with a tentative D call TRBD1 (6 bases). This CDR3 is 15 amino acids long. V was trimmed by 5 bases and J by 1 base, leaving 13 bases between them. In germline, CDR1 is KGHDR, CDR2 SFDVKD. The CDR3 nucleotides read TGTGCCACCAGTGGCGGACAGCGACATAACTATGGCTACACCTTC. This encodes CATSGGQRHNYGYTF.

Many counts were recorded for this clonotype. The DNA for the CDR3 is TGTGCCAGCAGCCCAGTTGGCAGCTCCTACGAGCAGTACTTC. Translating it yields CASSPVGSSYEQYF. The chain combines TRBV13 with TRBJ2-7; D unresolved. V was pared by 5 bases and J by 0 bases, with 11 bases between. CDR1 is PRHDT and CDR2 is FYEKMQ in the germline V gene (reference sequence). The CDR3 loop spans 14 amino acids.

This clonotype has ten or more counts. The chain combines TRBV5-6 with TRBJ2-7; D is unresolved. Germline CDR1 SGHDT, CDR2 YYEEEE. The CDR3 sequence is 12 residues long. Trimming left V 4 bases short and J 4 bases short, with 9 bases between. The CDR3 DNA follows: TGTGCCAGCAGCCCTGGAAGATACGAGCAGTACTTC. Its translation: CASSPGRYEQYF.

This clonotype was seen ten or more times. The rearrangement joins TRBV7-9 to TRBJ1-2, with D unresolved. V lost 5 bases and J lost 4, with 11 bases in between. Germline V lookup: CDR1 SEHNR, CDR2 FQNEAQ (reference sequence). CDR3 size: 13 residues. This CDR3 is CASSRGLPYGYTF. As DNA, the CDR3 is TGTGCCAGCAGCCGAGGACTGCCCTATGGCTACACCTTC.

This clonotype has ten or more counts. The gene calls are TRBV28 and TRBJ2-7; 9 nucleotides align to TRBD1. After removal of 9 bases from V and 5 bases from J, the junction contained 8 bases not matched to a gene. CDR3 length: 13 residues. Germline CDR1 is MDHEN and CDR2 is SYDVKM. DNA for the CDR3: TGTGCCAGTTCCGGGACAGGGTGGAACGAGCAGTACTTC. This codes for CASSGTGWNEQYF.

This clonotype was observed many times. The rearrangement joins TRBV5-1 to TRBJ1-1; D gene uncertain. Per the germline V gene, CDR1 is SGHRS and CDR2 is YFSETQ. The CDR3 is 15 amino acids. Deletions cut 2 bases from V and 0 bases from J, with 11 bases between. The chain's CDR3 is CASSFGRTVNTEAFF. The DNA for the CDR3 is TGCGCCAGCAGCTTTGGGAGAACGGTGAACACTGAAGCTTTCTTT.

This clonotype was counted a few times. This chain joins TRBV20-1 and TRBJ2-7; tentative D call: TRBD1 (5 bases). Germline loops: CDR1 DFQATT, CDR2 SNEGSKA (reference sequence). The CDR3 length is 14 residues. V lost 0 bases and J 2 bases, leaving 11 bases between the germline ends. DNA of the CDR3: TGCAGTGCTAGAGATCTCCCAGGGACCTACGAGCAGTACTTC. Residues: CSARDLPGTYEQYF.

V is TRBV5-4 and J is TRBJ2-7; no firm D call. Trimming cost V 4 bases and J 0 bases, with 14 bases left between them. The V gene's germline CDR1 is SGHNT and CDR2 YYREEE (reference sequence). CDR3 length equals 15 residues. The CDR3 here is CASSETGRGSYEQYF. The CDR3 nucleotides read TGTGCCAGCAGCGAGACGGGTAGAGGCTCCTACGAGCAGTACTTC.

This clonotype was observed at least ten times. This chain connects TRBV11-2 to TRBJ1-2, with TRBD1 matching 7 bases. In germline, CDR1 is SGHAT, CDR2 FQNNGV. V was pared by 4 bases and J by 2 bases, with 10 bases of the junction left unmatched. This CDR3 has 16 amino acids. CDR3 coding DNA: TGTGCCAGCAGCTCAAGACAGGGAACGAGGAACTATGGCTACACCTTC. Translated: CASSSRQGTRNYGYTF.

This clonotype rates as medium-sized. The V call is TRBV7-9, the J call TRBJ2-1, with D perhaps matching TRBD1 (5 bases). Germline CDR1 and CDR2: SEHNR and FQNEAQ (reference sequence). CDR3 length: 16 amino acids. Trimming pared 1 base from V and 3 bases from J, leaving 13 bases between. CDR3 bases: TGTGCCAGCAGCTTAGATTCCAGGGAATTCTACAATGAGCAGTTCTTC. Translation: CASSLDSREFYNEQFF.

This clonotype was counted ten times or more. The chain employs TRBV6-1 and TRBJ1-4, with D maybe TRBD1 (5 bases). V was cut by 8 bases and J by 4 bases, with 20 bases left in between. The CDR3 covers 16 residues. Germline values: CDR1 MNHNS, CDR2 SASEGT. CDR3 sequence: CASQLAPTAFNEKLFF. In DNA form, the CDR3 reads TGTGCCAGCCAATTAGCCCCGACAGCGTTTAATGAAAAACTGTTTTTT.

This clonotype was counted ten times or more. A much bigger clone sits one base away, suggesting this may be a read error. This chain links TRBV5-1 with TRBJ1-2; tentatively, D is TRBD1 (6 bases). CDR1 SGHRS and CDR2 YFSETQ come from the germline V gene. This CDR3 region has 13 residues. The CDR3 coding sequence is TGCGCCAGCAGCTTGGACAGGGACCATGGCGACACCTTC. Translating gives CASSLDRDHGDTF.

There are many counts of this clonotype. The chain is built from TRBV18 and TRBJ1-5; unclear D gene. Germline-derived CDR1 and CDR2 are KGHSH and LQKENI. Trimming removed 6 bases at V and 1 base at J, with 19 bases between. The CDR3 sequence is 17 residues long. CDR3 in amino acids: CASSPQRLAGSNQPQHF. The CDR3 nucleotides read TGTGCCAGCTCCCCCCAGAGACTAGCGGGGAGCAATCAGCCCCAGCATTTT.

This clonotype came up many times. The V call is TRBV5-1, the J call TRBJ1-1; maybe TRBD1 (6 bases). The germline V and J ends were trimmed by 1 base and 1 base, with 8 bases remaining between them. The germline V gene encodes CDR1 SGHRS and CDR2 YFSETQ. This CDR3 contains 14 residues. The CDR3 loop is CASSLWGRNTEAFF. The CDR3 coding sequence is TGCGCCAGCAGCTTGTGGGGGCGGAACACTGAAGCTTTCTTT.

This clonotype was recorded many times. The CDR3 DNA follows: TGTGCCAGCACGAGGACGACCCAAGAGACCCAGTACTTC. This sequence encodes CASTRTTQETQYF. The chain has TRBV12-3 or TRBV12-4 and TRBJ2-5, with unresolved D. There are 13 residues in the CDR3. With 7 bases removed from V and 1 base from J, the gap between germline ends came to 10 bases.

This clonotype has at least ten counts. This chain links TRBV6-1 with TRBJ1-2; 9 bases match TRBD1. Trimming at V came to 6 bases and at J to 7 bases, leaving 6 bases not matched to a gene. Looked up from germline, CDR1 is MNHNS and CDR2 is SASEGT. CDR3 length equals 13 residues. The CDR3 coding sequence is TGTGCCAGCAGGGGAACAGGGGGCTTTGGCTACACCTTC. Its translation is CASRGTGGFGYTF.

There are many counts of this clonotype. The chain combines TRBV29-1 with TRBJ1-1; TRBD1 matches at 7 bases. Trimming cost V 3 bases and J 2 bases; bases outside gene matches: 3. This CDR3 region has 13 residues. Germline CDR1 SQVTM, CDR2 ANQGSEA. CDR3 sequence: CSVERGLNTEAFF. The CDR3, as DNA: TGCAGCGTTGAGAGGGGGCTTAACACTGAAGCTTTCTTT.